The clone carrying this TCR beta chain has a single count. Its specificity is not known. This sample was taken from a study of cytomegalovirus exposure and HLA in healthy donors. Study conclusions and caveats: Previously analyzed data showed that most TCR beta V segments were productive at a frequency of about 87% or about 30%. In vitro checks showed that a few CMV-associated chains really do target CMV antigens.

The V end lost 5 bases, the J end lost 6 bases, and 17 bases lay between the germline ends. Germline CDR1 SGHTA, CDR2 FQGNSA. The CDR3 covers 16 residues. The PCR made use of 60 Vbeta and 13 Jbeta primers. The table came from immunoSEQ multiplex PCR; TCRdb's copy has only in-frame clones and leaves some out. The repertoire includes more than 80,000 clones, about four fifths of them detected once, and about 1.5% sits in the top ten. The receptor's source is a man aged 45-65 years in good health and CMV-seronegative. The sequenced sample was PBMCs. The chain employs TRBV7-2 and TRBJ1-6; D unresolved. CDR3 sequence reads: CASSTRGDPANSPLHF. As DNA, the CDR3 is TGTGCCAGCAGCACCCGGGGAGACCCGGCTAATTCACCCCTCCACTTT. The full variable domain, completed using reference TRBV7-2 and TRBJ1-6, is GAGVSQSPSNKVTEKGKDVELRCDPISGHTALYWYRQSLGQGLEFLIYFQGNSAPDKSGLPSDRFSAERTGGSVSTLTIQRTQQEDSAVYLCASSTRGDPANSPLHFGNGTRLTVT.